Below are 2 T cell receptor beta chains sequenced from a single sample in a study of a mutant IDH1 vaccine in newly diagnosed glioma. The antigens these receptors bind are not known. As to time point: week 35, safety follow-up. With topical imiquimod, each dose of the vaccine consisted of 300 ug of mutant IDH1 20-mer peptide. The repertoire was sequenced with immunoSEQ multiplex PCR; TCRdb's copy has only in-frame clones and lacks some. The sample lists tens of thousands of clones, approximately 80% occurring once. The source material was PBMCs, sampled from a glioma patient whose treatment included an IDH1 peptide vaccine. The receptors derive from a woman aged 18-35 years with glioma.

The chain employs TRBV12-5 and TRBJ2-3; tentative D call: TRBD2 (6 bases). The CDR3 length is 16 residues. Trimming cost V 5 bases and J 2 bases, with 17 bases left between them. The germline CDR1 and CDR2 sequences are LGHNT and FRNRAP. CDR3 region: CASGHPRGAVTDTQYF. CDR3 nucleotide sequence: TGTGCTAGTGGTCACCCCCGCGGGGCCGTCACAGATACGCAGTATTTT.

This sequence joins TRBV6-6 and TRBJ1-5, with unresolved D. V lost 7 bases, J lost 5 bases, and 12 bases lay in between. In germline, CDR1 is MNHNY, CDR2 SVGAGI (reference sequence). The length of the CDR3 is 13 residues. Here the CDR3 reads CASTLKRDQPQHF. CDR3 sequence (DNA): TGTGCCAGCACCCTTAAAAGAGATCAGCCCCAGCATTTT.